The clone carrying this TCR beta chain was seen a handful of times. From germline, CDR1 is LNHNV and CDR2 YYDKDF (reference sequence). The V gene end was trimmed by 5 bases and the J gene end by 0 bases; junction bases not matched to a gene: 14. The CDR3 has 20 residues. The data are from a study of preoperative IRX-2 immunotherapy in early breast cancer. Treatment defined: preoperative locoregional IRX-2 cytokine immunotherapy. This phase Ib study tested locoregional IRX-2 cytokine immunotherapy given before surgery. Repertoires were generated with immunoSEQ multiplex PCR, while TCRdb's copy carries only in-frame clones and drops some. The sample lists 30,000 to 45,000 clones, approximately 85% occurring once.

The V and J genes are TRBV15 and TRBJ2-1; 12 nucleotides match TRBD2. This sample comprised lymph node tissue, obtained after IRX-2 immunotherapy. This receptor was identified in a human donor with breast cancer. The CDR3 DNA sequence: TGTGCCACCAGCGGGCGGTCTAGCGGGGGGGCCTTCAGCTCCTACAATGAGCAGTTCTTC. It translates to CATSGRSSGGAFSSYNEQFF.